The 13 T cell receptor beta chains below were found in one sample sequenced in a study of shared clonotypes between healthy human individuals. Sequenced by immunoSEQ multiplex PCR; TCRdb stores in-frame clones only, minus some. The sample lists 750,000 to 1,000,000 clones, 90% to 95% occurring once. Terminally differentiated effector memory CD45RA+ cells were left out of the naive CD8 fraction, which was CD45RO-negative and positively selected for CCR7. The material sequenced was naive CD8+ T cells sorted from blood. The receptors derive from a man younger than 40 in good health.

The chain employs TRBV11-1 and TRBJ2-3; no clear D. The CDR3 has 12 residues. V was cut by 7 bases and J by 6 bases, with 11 bases left in between. Germline V lookup: CDR1 SGHAT, CDR2 FQDESV (reference sequence). The CDR3 sequence is CASKDLGDTQYF. CDR3 bases: TGTGCCAGCAAAGATTTGGGGGATACGCAGTATTTT.

The chain employs TRBV29-1 and TRBJ2-3, with TRBD2 identical over 7 bases. The germline CDR1 and CDR2 sequences are SQVTM and ANQGSEA. The V segment lost 1 base and the J segment 0 bases; nucleotides outside the gene matches: 10. The CDR3 is 17 residues long. The chain's CDR3 is CSVEVALASGSTDTQYF. The CDR3 coding sequence is TGCAGCGTTGAAGTTGCTCTGGCTAGCGGAAGCACAGATACGCAGTATTTT.

V gene TRBV7-9 combines with J gene TRBJ2-7; either TRBD1 or TRBD2 may supply D (5 bases each). Germline CDR1 is SEHNR and CDR2 is FQNEAQ (reference sequence). Trimming cost V 5 bases and J 2 bases, with 13 bases left between them. The CDR3 is made up of 14 amino acids. The CDR3 sequence: CASSPVGEPYEQYF. The CDR3 DNA reads as TGTGCCAGCAGCCCAGTGGGGGAACCCTACGAGCAGTACTTC.

The chain recombines TRBV21-1 with TRBJ2-3. TRBV21-1 is described as a pseudogene. This CDR3 contains 16 residues. The CDR3 loop is CASSKLWTARTDTQYF. The CDR3 region has the DNA TGTGCCAGCAGCAAACTTTGGACGGCCCGCACAGATACGCAGTATTTT.

This rearrangement joins TRBV6-5 to TRBJ2-1; D perhaps matches TRBD1 (5 bases). Germline CDR1 and CDR2: MNHEY and SVGAGI. V was pared by 5 bases and J by 2 bases, with 10 bases between. This CDR3 has 14 residues. The CDR3 nucleotides are TGTGCCAGCAGTCTATCGGACACCTACAATGAGCAGTTCTTC. This gives the protein CASSLSDTYNEQFF.

CDR3 nucleotides: TGTGCCAGCAGCCCGACTTTTCAATTTGAGGATGGTCACTACAATGAGCAGTTCTTC. This codes for CASSPTFQFEDGHYNEQFF. This chain connects TRBV7-9 to TRBJ2-1; no clear D. The CDR3 runs 19 residues. Trimming pared 5 bases from V and 3 bases from J, leaving 26 bases between. Germline V gene lookup returns CDR1 SEHNR and CDR2 FQNEAQ (reference sequence).

The chain links TRBV28 to TRBJ2-7; TRBD1 might be the D (5 bases). The CDR3 is made up of 12 amino acids. Germline V gene lookup returns CDR1 MDHEN and CDR2 SYDVKM. Deletions cut 6 bases from V and 6 bases from J, with 12 bases between. CDR3: CASRTANGEQYF. CDR3 in DNA: TGTGCCAGCAGGACAGCGAATGGCGAGCAGTACTTC.

The chain couples TRBV2 to TRBJ1-2; perhaps TRBD1 as D (6 bases). Looked up from germline, CDR1 is SNHLY and CDR2 is FYNNEI. This CDR3 contains 16 residues. The V end was cut by 0 bases, the J end by 3 bases, with 14 bases between. CDR3: CASSEAGPDRYYGYTF. Here the CDR3 DNA reads TGTGCCAGCAGTGAAGCGGGTCCGGACAGATACTATGGCTACACCTTC.

This sequence joins TRBV28 and TRBJ2-7; D tentatively fits TRBD1 or TRBD2 (6 bases each). V dropped 6 bases and J dropped 3 bases, with 15 bases sitting between them. CDR3 length: 14 amino acids. The germline V gene encodes CDR1 MDHEN and CDR2 SYDVKM. In DNA, the CDR3 is TGTGCCAGCAGCCCAGTCGGGGGCGACTACGAGCAGTACTTC. Translating gives CASSPVGGDYEQYF.

V usage is TRBV19 and J usage is TRBJ1-2; D is ambiguous. The CDR3 consists of 14 residues. V was shortened by 3 bases and J by 8 bases, with 16 bases between the two germline ends. Per the germline V gene, CDR1 is LNHDA and CDR2 is SQIVND (reference sequence). The CDR3 is CASSIGQGLWGYTF. The CDR3, as DNA: TGTGCCAGTAGTATCGGGCAAGGACTATGGGGCTACACCTTC.

In DNA, the CDR3 is TGTGCCAGCAGCTCTGACCCCTCGGGGGAGCAGTTCTTC. This gives the protein CASSSDPSGEQFF. V usage is TRBV7-9 and J usage is TRBJ2-1; maybe TRBD2 (5 bases). V was trimmed by 4 bases and J by 10 bases, leaving 14 bases between them. Looked up from germline, CDR1 is SEHNR and CDR2 is FQNEAQ (reference sequence). The CDR3 extends over 13 amino acids.

Only a few counts were recorded for this clone. Different DNA sequences within this sample yield the same CDR3. This chain uses TRBV6-5 with TRBJ2-2, with unresolved D. V lost 4 bases and J lost 0, with 6 bases in between. Germline V gene data show CDR1 as MNHEY and CDR2 as SVGAGI. The CDR3 runs to 14 residues. CDR3 sequence: CASSWVANTGELFF. The CDR3, as DNA: TGTGCCAGCAGTTGGGTTGCGAACACCGGGGAGCTGTTTTTT.

The chain employs TRBV27 and TRBJ2-3, with TRBD2 matching over 12 bases. The CDR3 consists of 16 residues. Germline V gives CDR1 MNHEY, CDR2 SMNVEV (reference sequence). Unmatched junction bases numbered 7, after V lost 5 bases and J lost 4 bases. The CDR3 nucleotides are TGTGCCAGCAGTCAACTAGCGGGAGGTTTGTCAGATACGCAGTATTTT. Translation: CASSQLAGGLSDTQYF.